The T cell receptor (beta chain) described here comes from a study of cytomegalovirus exposure and HLA in healthy donors (dated 2017 in TCRdb). Background for the entire study: An earlier analysis of 587 of the donors reported approximately 260 Gb of sequence data and approximately 120 million unique TCR beta sequences obtained from about 200 million T cells. An early release covering more than 500 HLA-typed donors comprised about 320 gigabases of sequencing data and approximately 85 million unique TCR sequences. Of the roughly 400 genotyped donors, less than 90% were placed in the genetic ancestry cluster associated with self-reported Caucasian donors. The study aimed to test whether signatures of past pathogen exposure could be identified by cataloging public T cell receptors. Using immunosequencing, the study profiled T cell repertoires from 550 to 750 subjects and related those repertoires to cytomegalovirus serostatus. Along with the roughly 670-subject first cohort, a separate validation cohort of 120 different subjects was used. To predict cytomegalovirus infection status, the study combined high-throughput TCR immunosequencing, statistical association of individual TCRs with disease status, and machine learning. A later analysis re-examined previously published TCR beta repertoires from roughly 720 donors and added high-resolution HLA genotyping to investigate patterns of TCR occurrence. In the later analysis, no new phenotypic data were used to find candidate immune exposures; instead, reliance was placed on TCR beta sequences and their occurrence across donors. An earlier analysis of 587 of the donors used high-throughput TCR beta sequencing to judge whether each TCR beta V gene segment behaved as functional or pseudogenic. Donor age, sex, ethnicity and CMV serostatus were compiled alongside the repertoire data. A later genetic analysis took genome-wide SNP genotypes for 398 of the 666 donors and used that subset as a discovery cohort. Every discovery cohort repertoire had been produced on one sequencing platform. Both class I and class II loci were covered by HLA typing, at four-digit resolution. Typing coverage varied by locus: roughly 620-640 donors for A, B, C, DRB1 and DQB1; more than 500 for DQA1; more than 600 for DPA1; approximately 470 for DPB1. Because of strong linkage in the cohort, roughly five DR-DQ haplotypes were treated as single units for association and clustering. Among several hundred genotyped donors of the cohort, an average of around 250,000 unique TCR beta nucleotide sequences was sequenced per donor, of which about 19% were non-productive. Results the study describes overall, beyond this receptor: An earlier analysis of 450 to 750 of the donors showed that most TCR beta V segments appeared in productive rearrangements either about 90% or about 30% of the time, which broadly matched IMGT annotations. The only immune exposure information available for the cohort was CMV serostatus. The 87-base-pair reads could not distinguish some IMGT-functional V segments, including TRBV6-2 and TRBV6-3, so those segments were excluded. Sequencing depth was assumed to be roughly uniform across donors in the presence/absence analyses, though that assumption may not hold. According to a later analysis, parvovirus B19, influenza, CMV and Epstein-Barr virus appeared linked to several top co-occurrence clusters. The sequencing pipeline was judged likely to have produced a cluster of highly shared sequence variants as a technical artifact. Across donors, most TCR sequences were observed very rarely, whereas some public TCRs were present in many individuals. Compared with the roughly 700-donor mean, donors in an Asian-associated ancestry cluster had fewer N-insertions in productive TCRs, according to a later genetic analysis. Because counts were too low, seventeen rarely observed V segments, including chromosome 9 orphons, were left out of the earlier analysis of some 600 of the donors. A later genetic analysis associated a missense DCLRE1C variant with V-gene and J-gene trimming of TCR beta chains, and an independent cohort replicated the association. In the study, 150 to 200 TCR beta chains were listed as associated with cytomegalovirus. Three of the identified cytomegalovirus-associated TCR beta chains were confirmed in vitro to be specific for cytomegalovirus antigens. According to the authors, the approach could potentially be generalized to other disease states and immunological phenotypes. The classifier was reported to diagnose cytomegalovirus status with high specificity and sensitivity in both the original cohort and the validation cohort. A further reported finding was that TCR beta sequences accurately predicted the HLA-A and HLA-B alleles for most subjects in the first cohort. In a later analysis, the rate of TCR association differed among HLA loci, with DRB1 alleles having the most associated TCRs and HLA-C alleles having the fewest. When HLA alleles, especially DR and DQ, strongly co-occurred, TCR associations were difficult to assign to individual alleles. According to a later analysis, most CMV-associated TCR beta chains appeared to be HLA-restricted, and the HLA associations seemed to be driven largely by CMV exposure. In a later analysis, HLA-associated TCR beta chains showed more clonal expansion and lower generation probabilities than non-associated chains that were equally common. A later analysis associated about 17,000 TCR beta sequences with specific HLA alleles at a false discovery rate of 0.05. Because some donors lacked HLA typing at each locus, the association tests relied only on the typed subset. This cohort had only TCR beta chains sequenced, and the lack of alpha or paired-chain data limited which features could be detected. Linkage disequilibrium might explain the correlated functional status among segregating V segments, but an unknown experimental factor could not be excluded.

This clone appeared a single time. No cognate antigen has been identified for it. Base qualities are missing; no much larger clone stands one base away. In total, around 600 healthy bone marrow donors made up the cohort. At the time of sampling, every cohort member was nominally healthy, though immune exposures that went unrecorded were likely present. The donor was CMV seronegative and was included in the group of 352 seronegative cohort members. Each donor provided a peripheral blood sample, and peripheral blood mononuclear cells were used for TCR beta sequencing. Genomic DNA extraction from the blood cell samples was performed with the Qiagen DNeasy Blood Extraction Kit. The library was built by means of the immunoSEQ multiplex PCR assay. For the multiplex PCR, a mixture combining 60 forward primers for TCR Vbeta segments and 13 reverse primers for TCR Jbeta segments was used. A multiplex PCR assay on genomic DNA amplified the CDR3 region of rearranged TCR beta genes. Amplified TCR beta libraries were sequenced as 87-base-pair reads on the Illumina HiSeq System. In the paper's pipeline: In a later analysis, 80 million or so unique TCR beta chains were counted across the 650 to 750 repertoires, and approximately 11 million of these chains were shared by at least two donors. Raw reads were error-corrected and collapsed into unique sequences with a nearest-neighbor algorithm that merged closely related sequences to remove PCR and sequencing errors. Alignment of CDR3 sequences to IMGT reference sequences was used to assign V, D and J gene segments. For a sequence to be retained, a match of at least six nucleotides was required to both a V gene segment and a J gene segment. Rearrangements were classified as productive when the CDR3 lacked stop codons and remained in frame with V and J, and all other rearrangements were classified as non-productive. CDR3 was defined by IMGT convention, running from the second conserved V-encoded cysteine to the conserved J-encoded phenylalanine. In an earlier analysis of roughly 610 of the donors, sequences lacking an unambiguous match to a single V gene segment were excluded. An earlier analysis of fewer than 750 of the donors called V segments functional above 56.7% productive rearrangements and segregating when the between-donor standard deviation exceeded 5%. A statistical classification framework was built to diagnose cytomegalovirus status from the catalog of TCR beta chain sequences. V and J gene assignment, in a later analysis, came from comparing TCR nucleotide sequences with IMGT/GENE-DB human TR gene sequences. In a later analysis, CDR3 sequences and most-parsimonious VDJ recombination scenarios were assigned using the TCRdist pipeline. In a later analysis, each TCR beta chain was defined by its CDR3 amino acid sequence together with its V-gene family, and reads without a unique V-gene family were excluded. A later analysis removed 450 to 600 highly shared, low-generation-probability nucleotide sequences to deal with suspected cross-contamination and a sequencing artifact. In a later analysis, a clonal expansion index was calculated for each public chain from normalized within-repertoire ranks of inferred template counts. In a later analysis, generation probabilities were computed using a VDJ recombination model fitted to out-of-frame rearrangements, and the results were checked against IGoR. In a later analysis, hypergeometric tests were used to score TCR-TCR, TCR-HLA and TCR-CMV co-occurrence, with a repertoire-size bias correction applied to TCR pairs. False discovery rates were estimated in a later analysis by permuting HLA or CMV assignments 20 times. In a later analysis, co-occurring TCRs were grouped with DBSCAN, and TCRdist sequence similarity was added when clustering was performed within HLA-allele-positive subsets. Repertoires with fewer than 30,000 or more than 120,000 public chains were left out of co-occurrence clustering, as were about 5 repertoires with anomalous nucleotide sharing. The source is immuneACCESS, and TCRdb retained only in-frame sequences with V and J called. Part of the clones is not carried over; for the studies checked, unresolved V genes explain less than half of this, and the remainder is unexplained. V and J calls and clone size are given by that table; D and trimming were obtained from the DNA. Present in this sample are about 280,000 clones, about 90% of which were seen just once. The ten largest clones add up to about 2.3% of the sample.

V is pruned by 3 bases and J by 10 bases, leaving 8 bases of the junction without a gene match. The CDR3 contains 13 residues, cysteine and phenylalanine counted. Only CDR3 DNA remains: 39 bases, in frame from the first base. The germline V gene provides CDR1 MNHNS and CDR2 SASEGT. The rearranged segments are TRBV6-1 and TRBJ1-1, and 7 bases in between align with TRBD1. The sample taken for sequencing was PBMCs. The TCR sequence derives from a woman between 18 and 29 years old in good health and CMV-seronegative. CDR3 region: CASSDTDREGAFF. The sequenced DNA: TGTGCCAGCAGTGACACCGACAGGGAAGGAGCTTTCTTT.